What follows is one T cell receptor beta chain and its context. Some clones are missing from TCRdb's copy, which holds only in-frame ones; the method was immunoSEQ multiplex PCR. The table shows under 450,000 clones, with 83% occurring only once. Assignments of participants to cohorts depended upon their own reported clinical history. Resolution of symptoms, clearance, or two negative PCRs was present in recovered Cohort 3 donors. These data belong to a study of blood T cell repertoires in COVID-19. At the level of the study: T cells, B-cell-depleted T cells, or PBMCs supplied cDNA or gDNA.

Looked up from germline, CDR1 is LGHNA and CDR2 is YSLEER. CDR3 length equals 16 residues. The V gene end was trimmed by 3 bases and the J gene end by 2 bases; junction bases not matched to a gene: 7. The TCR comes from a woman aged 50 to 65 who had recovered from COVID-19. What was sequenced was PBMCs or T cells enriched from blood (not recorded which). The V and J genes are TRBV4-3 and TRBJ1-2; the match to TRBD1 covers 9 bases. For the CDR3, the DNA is TGCGCCAGCAGCCATACCGGACAGGGGAGCAACTATGGCTACACCTTC. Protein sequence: CASSHTGQGSNYGYTF.